These 26 T cell receptor beta chains share one sample of origin, sequenced in a study of OX40 agonist ivuxolimab in advanced cancers. Library prep was done by the immunoSEQ multiplex PCR assay. TCRdb obtained this table from immuneACCESS and retained in-frame rearrangements with V and J assigned. These tables miss some clones; where compared with another copy, unresolved V genes account for less than half of the shortfall, and the remainder is unexplained. Present in this sample are approximately 77,000 clones, less than 85% of which were seen just once. The ten largest clones add up to around 0.49% of the sample. The sequenced sample was CD4+ or CD8+ T cells sorted from blood, obtained in a trial of the OX40 agonist ivuxolimab. All receptors derive from an adult with an advanced solid tumor such as melanoma, head and neck, liver or kidney cancer.

The chain joins TRBV28 to TRBJ1-5; D gene unclear. CDR3 length equals 12 residues. The V gene's germline CDR1 is MDHEN and CDR2 SYDVKM. V gave up 2 bases and J gave up 6 bases, with 5 bases separating them. This chain's CDR3 is CASSLKGQPQHF. The CDR3 bases are TGTGCCAGCAGTTTAAAAGGTCAGCCCCAGCATTTT.

This sequence joins TRBV5-4 and TRBJ2-2; D may correspond to TRBD1 or TRBD2 (6 bases each). Trimming pared 6 bases from V and 5 bases from J, leaving 14 bases between. The CDR3 spans 14 residues. The germline V gene encodes CDR1 SGHNT and CDR2 YYREEE (reference sequence). CDR3 nucleotides: TGTGCCAGCACCCAAGGGGGGCGGACCGGGGAGCTGTTTTTT. Amino acid sequence: CASTQGGRTGELFF.

The chain links TRBV27 to TRBJ2-7; 7 positions match TRBD1. V was pared by 5 bases and J by 3 bases, with 10 bases of the junction left unmatched. CDR1 and CDR2 (germline): MNHEY, SMNVEV (reference sequence). The CDR3 has 15 amino acids. For the CDR3, the DNA is TGTGCCAGCAGTCCCCTCGACAGGGTCCGCTACGAGCAGTACTTC. This translates into CASSPLDRVRYEQYF.

The chain is built from TRBV10-3 and TRBJ2-2; tentatively, D is TRBD1 (6 bases). V shed 6 bases and J shed 1 base, with 12 bases lying between them. Germline values: CDR1 ENHRY, CDR2 SYGVKD. The CDR3 runs 15 residues. This CDR3 reads CAIRVTGVNTGELFF. In DNA form, the CDR3 reads TGTGCCATCAGGGTGACAGGAGTGAACACCGGGGAGCTGTTTTTT.

This rearrangement joins TRBV4-2 to TRBJ2-3, with TRBD2 matching over 11 bases. CDR1 LGHNA and CDR2 YNFKEQ come from the germline V gene. The CDR3 runs to 18 residues. Unmatched junction bases numbered 7, after V lost 1 base and J lost 1 base. The CDR3 DNA is TGTGCCAGCAGCCAAGGCACTAGCGGGAGTGGCCGCACAGATACGCAGTATTTT. Translated, it gives CASSQGTSGSGRTDTQYF.

The CDR3 spells CASSFSSGTTDTQYF. In nucleotides, the CDR3 is TGTGCCAGCAGCTTTTCTAGCGGGACCACAGATACGCAGTATTTT. The chain carries TRBV5-4 and TRBJ2-3; 9 nucleotides agree with TRBD2. Germline loops: CDR1 SGHNT, CDR2 YYREEE (reference sequence). Trimming removed 2 bases from V and 2 bases from J; junction bases left unmatched: 3. The length of the CDR3 is 15 residues. The whole variable domain, filled in from reference TRBV5-4 and TRBJ2-3, reads ETGVTQSPTHLIKTRGQQVTLRCSSQSGHNTVSWYQQALGQGPQFIFQYYREEENGRGNFPPRFSGLQFPNYSSELNVNALELDDSALYLCASSFSSGTTDTQYFGPGTRLTVL.

The V call is TRBV7-2, the J call TRBJ1-5, with TRBD1 matching over 7 bases. The ends lost 5 bases at V and 5 bases at J; junction bases unmatched: 15. The germline gives CDR1 SGHTA, CDR2 FQGNSA. This CDR3 contains 17 residues. CDR3 in amino acids: CASSPPTGRDPHQPQHF. The CDR3 coding sequence is TGTGCCAGCAGCCCCCCGACAGGGAGGGACCCTCATCAGCCCCAGCATTTT.

As for this clone: Other DNA sequences within the sample encode an identical CDR3. The CDR3 DNA sequence: TGTGCCAGCAGCTCCCGGGACAGGAGAGTCCCCGGGGCCGAGCAGTACTTC. It is translated as CASSSRDRRVPGAEQYF. The chain joins TRBV5-6 to TRBJ2-7; 8 bases line up with TRBD1. V trimming: 3 bases; J trimming: 6 bases; junction bases outside the gene matches: 17. Germline V gene data show CDR1 as SGHDT and CDR2 as YYEEEE. The length of the CDR3 is 17 residues.

The chain is built from TRBV7-2 and TRBJ1-2; D call uncertain. The CDR3 extends over 14 amino acids. Germline V gives CDR1 SGHTA, CDR2 FQGNSA. V was shortened by 5 bases and J by 6 bases, with 16 bases between the two germline ends. CDR3 loop: CASSPERSRHGYTF. CDR3 bases: TGTGCCAGCAGCCCCGAGCGCAGCCGGCATGGCTACACCTTC.

This clone was picked up a small number of times. CDR3 protein: CASSLVGTGTLHF. The CDR3 DNA reads TGTGCCAGCAGCTTAGTAGGGACAGGGACTCTCCACTTT. V usage is TRBV7-2 and J usage is TRBJ1-6; 9 positions agree with TRBD1. The CDR3 runs to 13 residues. J lost 16 bases, V lost 1 base, and 5 bases had no gene match. The V gene's germline CDR1 is SGHTA and CDR2 FQGNSA.

This clone was observed many times. The V gene is TRBV28, the J gene TRBJ1-5; the D gene is possibly TRBD1 (6 bases). In germline, CDR1 is MDHEN, CDR2 SYDVKM. Trimming pared 7 bases from V and 0 bases from J, leaving 10 bases between. The CDR3 is 14 residues long. The CDR3 is CASTGHLSNQPQHF. CDR3 coding DNA: TGTGCCAGCACGGGACACCTTAGCAATCAGCCCCAGCATTTT.

The V and J genes are TRBV13 and TRBJ2-1; tentative D call: TRBD1 (6 bases). Germline V gene lookup returns CDR1 PRHDT and CDR2 FYEKMQ (reference sequence). V lost 3 bases and J lost 0, with 15 bases in between. This CDR3 has 17 amino acids. The CDR3 coding sequence is TGTGCCAGCAGCTTGGGTACCACAGGGAGCTCCTACAATGAGCAGTTCTTC. This codes for CASSLGTTGSSYNEQFF.

The chain uses TRBV6-6 and TRBJ1-3; D call uncertain. The ends were cut back, 8 bases at V and 2 bases at J, with 19 bases in the middle. Germline V lookup: CDR1 MNHNY, CDR2 SVGAGI (reference sequence). This CDR3 spans 16 amino acids. The CDR3: CASSKKGHNPGNTIYF. In DNA form, the CDR3 reads TGTGCCAGCTCCAAAAAGGGTCATAACCCTGGAAACACCATATATTTT.

This clone was detected only once. The chain carries TRBV9 and TRBJ1-1; weak D call: TRBD1 (5 bases). CDR3 length equals 16 residues. V was cut by 4 bases and J by 2 bases, with 18 bases left in between. CDR1 and CDR2 from the germline V gene are SGDLS and YYNGEE. The CDR3 here is CASSPRGGGFNTEAFF. The CDR3 coding sequence is TGTGCCAGCAGCCCCCGTGGGGGGGGGTTCAACACTGAAGCTTTCTTT.

In this sample, this clone turned up a few times. The chain joins TRBV28 to TRBJ1-6, with TRBD1 identical over 9 bases. The CDR3 runs to 17 residues. The V gene end was trimmed by 6 bases and the J gene end by 0 bases; junction bases not matched to a gene: 6. CDR1 is MDHEN and CDR2 is SYDVKM in the germline V gene. CDR3 nucleotide sequence: TGTGCCAGCAGACAGGGGGCGTTGAGCTCCTATAATTCACCCCTCCACTTT. It yields the protein CASRQGALSSYNSPLHF.

This clone was seen a few times. This chain connects TRBV9 to TRBJ2-2; 7 bases agree with TRBD1. The germline CDR1 and CDR2 sequences are SGDLS and YYNGEE. The trim removed 2 bases at V and 1 base at J, leaving 8 bases unmatched. This CDR3 region has 17 residues. The CDR3 region is CASSVSGQALNTGELFF. In DNA, the CDR3 is TGTGCCAGCAGCGTCTCCGGACAGGCCCTGAACACCGGGGAGCTGTTTTTT.

The rearrangement joins TRBV10-3 to TRBJ1-3; D uncertain. The V end lost 6 bases, the J end lost 3 bases, and 9 bases lay between the germline ends. CDR3 length: 13 residues. Germline lookup yields CDR1 ENHRY and CDR2 SYGVKD. The CDR3 loop reads CAISDRIGNTIYF. The CDR3, as DNA: TGTGCCATCAGCGACCGTATTGGAAACACCATATATTTT.

In this sample, this clone turned up once. The chain is built from TRBV6-1 and TRBJ2-3, with a tentative D call TRBD2 (6 bases). V shed 8 bases and J shed 2 bases, with 8 bases lying between them. Looked up from germline, CDR1 is MNHNS and CDR2 is SASEGT. The CDR3 is made up of 12 amino acids. The CDR3 here is CASAGYTDTQYF. In nucleotides, the CDR3 is TGTGCCAGCGCGGGATACACAGATACGCAGTATTTT.

CDR3 amino acids: CASRIRQGENSPLHF. As DNA, the CDR3 is TGTGCCAGCAGAATCCGACAGGGAGAAAATTCACCCCTCCACTTT. The rearrangement joins TRBV6-5 to TRBJ1-6; the match to TRBD1 covers 7 bases. J was trimmed by 7 bases and V by 6 bases; bases with no gene match: 9. The CDR3 is 15 amino acids. Per the germline V gene, CDR1 is MNHEY and CDR2 is SVGAGI.

This clone was seen a single time. The V call is TRBV7-9, the J call TRBJ2-6; D gene ambiguous. Trimming left V 5 bases short and J 0 bases short, with 14 bases between. This CDR3 comprises 17 residues. Germline V gene sequence: CDR1 SEHNR, CDR2 FQNEAQ (reference sequence). The CDR3 is CASSTHYRSSGANVLTF. The CDR3 DNA reads TGTGCCAGCAGCACCCACTACAGAAGCTCTGGGGCCAACGTCCTGACTTTC.

V gene TRBV5-1 combines with J gene TRBJ2-1; D is ambiguous. Per the germline V gene, CDR1 is SGHRS and CDR2 is YFSETQ. CDR3 size: 14 residues. V was shortened by 2 bases and J by 8 bases, with 14 bases between the two germline ends. This CDR3 is CASSFSSVNYEQFF. CDR3 bases: TGCGCCAGCAGCTTTTCGTCAGTTAACTATGAGCAGTTCTTC.

The J gene is TRBJ2-5, the V gene TRBV11-1; TRBD2 agrees at 9 bases. V lost 5 bases to trimming and J lost 5 bases; unmatched junction nucleotides: 9. The CDR3 extends over 15 amino acids. Per germline, CDR1 SGHAT and CDR2 FQDESV (reference sequence). The CDR3 coding sequence is TGTGCCAGCAGCACCGGGACTAGCCTCGCGGAGACCCAGTACTTC. Translated, it gives CASSTGTSLAETQYF.

This chain links TRBV27 with TRBJ1-6; D is unresolved. The CDR3 sequence is 13 residues long. Trimming removed 2 bases at V and 2 bases at J, with 1 base between. Germline V gives CDR1 MNHEY, CDR2 SMNVEV (reference sequence). CDR3 amino acids: CASSLTYNSPLHF. CDR3 DNA: TGTGCCAGCAGTTTAACCTATAATTCACCCCTCCACTTT.

This sequence joins TRBV5-1 and TRBJ2-1; 7 bases map to TRBD1. The V gene's germline CDR1 is SGHRS and CDR2 YFSETQ. V lost 2 bases and J lost 6; bases outside the gene matches: 8. This CDR3 has 15 residues. The chain's CDR3 is CASSFEGAFPNEQFF. DNA of the CDR3: TGCGCCAGCAGCTTCGAGGGGGCATTCCCCAATGAGCAGTTCTTC.

This rearrangement joins TRBV2 to TRBJ1-1; D unresolved. Deletions cut 4 bases from V and 7 bases from J, with 7 bases between. The length of the CDR3 is 11 residues. The V gene's germline CDR1 is SNHLY and CDR2 FYNNEI. This CDR3 reads CASSVRDEAFF. The CDR3 region has the DNA TGTGCCAGCAGTGTCCGGGATGAAGCTTTCTTT.

The chain recombines TRBV7-9 with TRBJ2-7; the D gene could be TRBD1 or TRBD2 (6 bases each). The V and J ends lost 0 bases and 6 bases respectively, with 15 bases between them. Germline V gene lookup returns CDR1 SEHNR and CDR2 FQNEAQ (reference sequence). The CDR3 spans 15 residues. The CDR3 DNA is TGTGCCAGCAGCTTAGCGGTTGGCAGGGGAGGCGAGCAGTACTTC. Its translation is CASSLAVGRGGEQYF.